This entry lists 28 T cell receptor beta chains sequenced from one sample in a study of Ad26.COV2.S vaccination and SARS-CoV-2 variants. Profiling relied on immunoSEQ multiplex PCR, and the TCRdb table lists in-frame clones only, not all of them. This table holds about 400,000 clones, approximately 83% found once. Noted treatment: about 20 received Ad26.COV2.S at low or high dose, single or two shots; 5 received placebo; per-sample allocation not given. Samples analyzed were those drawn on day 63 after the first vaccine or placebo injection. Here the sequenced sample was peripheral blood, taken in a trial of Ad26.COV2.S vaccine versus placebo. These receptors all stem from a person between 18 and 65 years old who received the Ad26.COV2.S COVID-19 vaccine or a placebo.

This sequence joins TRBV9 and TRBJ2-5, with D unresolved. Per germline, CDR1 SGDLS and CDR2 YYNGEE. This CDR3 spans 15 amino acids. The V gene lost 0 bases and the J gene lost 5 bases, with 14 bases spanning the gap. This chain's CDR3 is CASSVGLQGRETQYF. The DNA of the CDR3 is TGTGCCAGCAGCGTAGGCCTCCAAGGAAGGGAGACCCAGTACTTC.

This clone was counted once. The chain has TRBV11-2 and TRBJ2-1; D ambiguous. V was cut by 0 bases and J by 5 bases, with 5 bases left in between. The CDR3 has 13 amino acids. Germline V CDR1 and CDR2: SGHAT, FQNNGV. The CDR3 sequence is CASSLEYNNEQFF. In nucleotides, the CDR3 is TGTGCCAGCAGCTTAGAATACAACAATGAGCAGTTCTTC.

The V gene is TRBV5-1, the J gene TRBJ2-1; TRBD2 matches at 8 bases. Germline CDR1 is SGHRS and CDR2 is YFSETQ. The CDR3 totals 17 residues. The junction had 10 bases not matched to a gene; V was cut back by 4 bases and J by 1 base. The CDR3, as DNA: TGCGCCAGCAGCCTACTCGCACTAGCGGATTCCTACAATGAGCAGTTCTTC. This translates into CASSLLALADSYNEQFF.

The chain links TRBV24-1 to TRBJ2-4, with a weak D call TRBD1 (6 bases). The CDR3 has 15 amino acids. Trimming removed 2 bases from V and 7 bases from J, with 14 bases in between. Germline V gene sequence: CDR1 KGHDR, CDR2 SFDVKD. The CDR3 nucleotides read TGTGCCACCAGTGATTCTTACAGGGAATTGAACATTCAGTACTTC. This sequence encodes CATSDSYRELNIQYF.

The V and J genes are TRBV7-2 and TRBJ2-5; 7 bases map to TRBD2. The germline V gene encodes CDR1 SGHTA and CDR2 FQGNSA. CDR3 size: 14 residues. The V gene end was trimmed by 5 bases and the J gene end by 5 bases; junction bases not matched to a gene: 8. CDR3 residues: CASSTELASETQYF. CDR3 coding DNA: TGTGCCAGCAGCACCGAACTAGCGAGCGAGACCCAGTACTTC.

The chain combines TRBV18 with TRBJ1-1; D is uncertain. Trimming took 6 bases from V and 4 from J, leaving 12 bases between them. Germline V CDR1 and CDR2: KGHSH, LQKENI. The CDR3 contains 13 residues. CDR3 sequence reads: CASSRVSATEAFF. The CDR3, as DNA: TGTGCCAGCTCGAGGGTTTCAGCCACTGAAGCTTTCTTT. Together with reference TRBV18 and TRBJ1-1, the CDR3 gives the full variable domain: NAGVMQNPRHLVRRRGQEARLRCSPMKGHSHVYWYRQLPEEGLKFMVYLQKENIIDESGMPKERFSAEFPKEGPSILRIQQVVRGDSAAYFCASSRVSATEAFFGQGTRLTVV.

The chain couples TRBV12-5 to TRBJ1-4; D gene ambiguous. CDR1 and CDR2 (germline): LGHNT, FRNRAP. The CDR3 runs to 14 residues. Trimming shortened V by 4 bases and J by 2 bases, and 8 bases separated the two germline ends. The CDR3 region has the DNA TGTGCTAGTGGTTCCTACCAGACTAATGAAAAACTGTTTTTT. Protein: CASGSYQTNEKLFF.

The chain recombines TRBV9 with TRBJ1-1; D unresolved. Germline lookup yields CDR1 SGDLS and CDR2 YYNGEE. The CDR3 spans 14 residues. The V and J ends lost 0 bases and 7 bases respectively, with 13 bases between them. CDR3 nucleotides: TGTGCCAGCAGCGTAGGATATGATGGGGTTGAAGCTTTCTTT. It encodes CASSVGYDGVEAFF.

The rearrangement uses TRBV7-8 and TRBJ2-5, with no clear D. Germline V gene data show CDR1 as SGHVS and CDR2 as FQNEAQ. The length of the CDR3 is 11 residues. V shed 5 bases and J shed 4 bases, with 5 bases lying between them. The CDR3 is CASSQLETQYF. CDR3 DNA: TGTGCCAGCAGCCAATTAGAGACCCAGTACTTC.

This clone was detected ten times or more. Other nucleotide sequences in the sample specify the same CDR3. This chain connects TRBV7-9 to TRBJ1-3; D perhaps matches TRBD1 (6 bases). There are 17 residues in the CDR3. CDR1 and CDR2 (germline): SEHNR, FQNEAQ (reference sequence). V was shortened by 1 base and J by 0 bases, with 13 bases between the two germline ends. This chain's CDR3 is CASSLDGGAGSGNTIYF. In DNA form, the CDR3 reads TGTGCCAGCAGCTTAGATGGGGGGGCCGGCTCTGGAAACACCATATATTTT.

The CDR3 loop is CASSSRSRGETQYF. CDR3 in DNA: TGTGCCAGCAGCTCCAGGAGTCGGGGGGAGACCCAGTACTTC. The chain couples TRBV5-5 to TRBJ2-5; maybe TRBD2 (6 bases). The CDR3 runs 14 residues. Deletions cut 3 bases from V and 5 bases from J, with 14 bases between. Germline loops: CDR1 SGHKS, CDR2 YYEKEE (reference sequence).

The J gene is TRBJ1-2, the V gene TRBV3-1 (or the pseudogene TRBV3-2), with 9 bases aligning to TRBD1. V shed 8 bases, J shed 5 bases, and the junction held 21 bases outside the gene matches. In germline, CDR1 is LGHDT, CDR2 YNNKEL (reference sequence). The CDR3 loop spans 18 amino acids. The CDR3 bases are TGTGCCAGCCCACCAGTCCCTTTAACCGGGACAGGGCGATATGGCTACACCTTC. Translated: CASPPVPLTGTGRYGYTF.

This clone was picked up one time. The CDR3 loop reads CATSEGSLGDTGELFF. CDR3 DNA sequence: TGTGCCACCAGTGAGGGCAGTCTAGGGGACACCGGGGAGCTGTTTTTT. V is TRBV24-1 and J is TRBJ2-2; possibly TRBD1 for D (5 bases). CDR1 is KGHDR, CDR2 SFDVKD, per germline. The V end was cut by 4 bases, the J end by 3 bases, with 14 bases between. This CDR3 comprises 16 residues.

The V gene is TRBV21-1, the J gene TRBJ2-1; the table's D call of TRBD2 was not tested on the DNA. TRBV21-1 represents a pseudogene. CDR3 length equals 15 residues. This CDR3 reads CASSFMRGDYNEQFF. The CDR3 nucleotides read TGTGCCAGCAGCTTCATGCGGGGGGACTACAATGAGCAGTTCTTC.

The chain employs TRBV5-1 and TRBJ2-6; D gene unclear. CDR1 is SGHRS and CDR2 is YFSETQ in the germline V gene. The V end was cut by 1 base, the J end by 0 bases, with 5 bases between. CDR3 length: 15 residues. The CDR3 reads CASSLSSSGANVLTF. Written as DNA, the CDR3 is TGCGCCAGCAGCTTGTCCAGCTCTGGGGCCAACGTCCTGACTTTC.

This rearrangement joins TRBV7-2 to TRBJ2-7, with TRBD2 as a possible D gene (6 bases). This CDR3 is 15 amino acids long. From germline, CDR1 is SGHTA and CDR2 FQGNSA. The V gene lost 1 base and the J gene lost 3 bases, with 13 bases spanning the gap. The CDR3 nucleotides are TGTGCCAGCAGCTTAGAAGGTGGGCGGGGCTACGAGCAGTACTTC. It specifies CASSLEGGRGYEQYF.

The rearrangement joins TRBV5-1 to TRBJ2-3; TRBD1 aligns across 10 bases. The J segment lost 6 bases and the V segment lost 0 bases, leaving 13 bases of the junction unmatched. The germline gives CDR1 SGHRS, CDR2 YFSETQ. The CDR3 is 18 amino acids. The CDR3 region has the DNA TGCGCCAGCAGCTTGGAAGGGGGACAGGGGATATACTTCGATACGCAGTATTTT. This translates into CASSLEGGQGIYFDTQYF.

CDR3 protein: CSVEGPGGEQYF. Here the CDR3 DNA reads TGCAGCGTTGAGGGCCCTGGTGGCGAGCAGTACTTC. The chain recombines TRBV29-1 with TRBJ2-7; D ambiguous. The V gene's germline CDR1 is SQVTM and CDR2 ANQGSEA. The V end lost 3 bases, the J end lost 6 bases, and 12 bases lay between the germline ends. This CDR3 spans 12 amino acids.

DNA of the CDR3: TGTGCCAGCAGCCAAGAAACAGGGGATAATTCACCCCTCCACTTT. Residues: CASSQETGDNSPLHF. The V and J genes are TRBV4-2 and TRBJ1-6, with 7 bases matching TRBD1. The CDR3 is made up of 15 amino acids. The trim removed 0 bases at V and 5 bases at J, leaving 1 base unmatched. From germline, CDR1 is LGHNA and CDR2 YNFKEQ.

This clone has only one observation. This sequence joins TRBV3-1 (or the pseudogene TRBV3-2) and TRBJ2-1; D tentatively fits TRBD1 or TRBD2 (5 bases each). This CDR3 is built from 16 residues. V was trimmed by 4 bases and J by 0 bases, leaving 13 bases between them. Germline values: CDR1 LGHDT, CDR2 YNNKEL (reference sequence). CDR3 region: CASSRYSGLSYNEQFF. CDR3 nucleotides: TGTGCCAGCAGCCGATACTCGGGGCTCTCCTACAATGAGCAGTTCTTC.

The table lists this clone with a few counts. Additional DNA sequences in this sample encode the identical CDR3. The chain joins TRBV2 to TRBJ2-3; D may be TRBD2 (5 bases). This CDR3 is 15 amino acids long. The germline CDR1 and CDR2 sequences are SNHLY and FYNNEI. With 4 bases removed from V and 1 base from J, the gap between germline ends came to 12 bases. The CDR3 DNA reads TGTGCCAGCAGTGCCCGGAGCGGAGGCACAGATACGCAGTATTTT. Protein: CASSARSGGTDTQYF.

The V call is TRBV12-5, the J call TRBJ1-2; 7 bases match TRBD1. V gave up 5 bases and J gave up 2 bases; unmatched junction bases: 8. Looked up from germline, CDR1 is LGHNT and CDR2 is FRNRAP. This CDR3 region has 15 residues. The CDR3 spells CASGPWDRPNYGYTF. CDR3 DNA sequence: TGTGCTAGTGGTCCATGGGACAGACCCAACTATGGCTACACCTTC.

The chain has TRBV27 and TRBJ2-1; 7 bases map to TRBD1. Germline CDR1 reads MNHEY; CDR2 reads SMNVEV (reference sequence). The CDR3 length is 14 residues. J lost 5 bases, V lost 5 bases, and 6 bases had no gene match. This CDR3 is CASSPGQTNNEQFF. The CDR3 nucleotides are TGTGCCAGCAGTCCGGGACAGACAAACAATGAGCAGTTCTTC.

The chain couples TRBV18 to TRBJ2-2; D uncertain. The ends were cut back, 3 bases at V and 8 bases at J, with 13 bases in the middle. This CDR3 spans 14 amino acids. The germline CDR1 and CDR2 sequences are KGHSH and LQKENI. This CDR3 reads CASSPTTASGELFF. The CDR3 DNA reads TGTGCCAGCTCACCCACGACCGCGTCTGGGGAGCTGTTTTTT.

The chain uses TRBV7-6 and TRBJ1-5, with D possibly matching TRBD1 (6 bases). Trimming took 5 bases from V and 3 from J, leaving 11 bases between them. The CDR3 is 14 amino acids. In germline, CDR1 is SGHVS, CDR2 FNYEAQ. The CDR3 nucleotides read TGTGCCAGCAGCCTAGGGGGTACCAATCAGCCCCAGCATTTT. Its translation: CASSLGGTNQPQHF.

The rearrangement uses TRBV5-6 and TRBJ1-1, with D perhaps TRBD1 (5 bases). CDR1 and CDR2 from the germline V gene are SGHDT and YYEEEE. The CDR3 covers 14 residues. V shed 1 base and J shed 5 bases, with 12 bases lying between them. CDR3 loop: CASSLTGTLTEAFF. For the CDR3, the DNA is TGTGCCAGCAGCTTGACCGGGACCCTAACTGAAGCTTTCTTT.

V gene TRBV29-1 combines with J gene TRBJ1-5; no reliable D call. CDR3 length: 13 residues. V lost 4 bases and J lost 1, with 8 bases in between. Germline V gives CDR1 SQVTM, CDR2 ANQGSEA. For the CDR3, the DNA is TGCAGCGTTGGAAGTGTGAGCAATCAGCCCCAGCATTTT. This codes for CSVGSVSNQPQHF.

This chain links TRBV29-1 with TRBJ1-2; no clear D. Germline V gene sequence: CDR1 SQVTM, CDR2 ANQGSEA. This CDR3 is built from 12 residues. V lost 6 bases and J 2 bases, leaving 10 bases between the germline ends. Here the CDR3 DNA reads TGCAGCGTGGGGTCGGTCAACTATGGCTACACCTTC. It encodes CSVGSVNYGYTF.